The 20 T cell receptor beta chains below all came from one sample that was sequenced in a study of T cell repertoires in cytomegalovirus infection. Each CDR3 protein is one row after TCRdb ran MiXCR on the reads. Seen here are a few hundred thousand distinct CDR3 sequences, roughly a sixth observed once, and the top ten hold about 11%. What was sequenced was PBMCs. All receptors derive from a human donor in good health (CMV status not recorded). Some clones in this sample may be carry-over from other donors' samples.

This clonotype occurred many times. This chain joins TRBV12-3 or TRBV12-4 and TRBJ1-5, with TRBD1 matching over 10 bases. This CDR3 region has 16 residues. J was trimmed by 2 bases and V by 6 bases; bases with no gene match: 7. In nucleotides, the CDR3 is TGTGCCAGCAGCGGACAGGGGGTTCGGGGCAATCAGCCCCAGCATTTT. Translation: CASSGQGVRGNQPQHF.

The V gene is TRBV24-1, the J gene TRBJ2-5, with D perhaps matching TRBD2 (6 bases). Between the trimmed V and J ends, which lost 4 bases and 6 bases, there was a span of 14 bases. The CDR3 runs to 14 residues. Germline V gives CDR1 KGHDR, CDR2 SFDVKD. The CDR3 DNA sequence: TGTGCCACCAGTGAAGGAGGGGCGTCAAAGACCCAGTACTTC. Translated, it gives CATSEGGASKTQYF.

V is TRBV11-2 and J is TRBJ1-6; D may be TRBD1 (5 bases). The CDR3 is made up of 15 amino acids. The ends were cut back, 5 bases at V and 10 bases at J, with 18 bases in the middle. Looked up from germline, CDR1 is SGHAT and CDR2 is FQNNGV. This CDR3 is CASSLDPVGGSPLHF. The CDR3 DNA follows: TGTGCCAGCAGCCTCGATCCCGTGGGGGGATCACCCCTCCACTTT.

V and J are TRBV6-2 or TRBV6-3 and TRBJ2-2, with D possibly being TRBD1 (6 bases). The V end was cut by 0 bases, the J end by 0 bases, with 8 bases between. Germline V lookup: CDR1 MNHEY, CDR2 SVGEGT. CDR3 size: 16 residues. CDR3 nucleotides: TGTGCCAGCAGTTACTCGGACAGCGCGAACACCGGGGAGCTGTTTTTT. Protein product: CASSYSDSANTGELFF.

The V gene is TRBV7-2, the J gene TRBJ2-3; 11 bases align to TRBD2. Germline-derived CDR1 and CDR2 are SGHTA and FQGNSA. With V trimmed by 3 bases and J by 5 bases, 1 base remained unmatched. CDR3 size: 14 residues. Here the CDR3 DNA reads TGTGCCAGCAGCTTGGGGACTAGCGGAGATACGCAGTATTTT. This translates into CASSLGTSGDTQYF.

This clonotype was detected many times. V and J are TRBV7-2 and TRBJ1-3; D is perhaps TRBD1 (6 bases). The CDR3 has 15 amino acids. CDR1 is SGHTA, CDR2 FQGNSA, per germline. Trimming took off 3 bases at V and 4 bases at J, with 13 bases between the two ends. DNA of the CDR3: TGTGCCAGCAGCTTGACAGGTTTGAACGGAAACACCATATATTTT. The encoded protein is CASSLTGLNGNTIYF.

Only a few counts were recorded for this clonotype. The gene calls are TRBV6-1 and TRBJ1-3; no firm D call. This CDR3 has 16 amino acids. Germline loops: CDR1 MNHNS, CDR2 SASEGT. The V and J ends lost 6 bases and 2 bases respectively, with 17 bases between them. The CDR3 here is CASSLAASGTGNTIYF. DNA of the CDR3: TGTGCCAGCAGCTTGGCCGCATCGGGGACTGGAAACACCATATATTTT.

This clonotype was counted many times. The rearrangement joins TRBV7-9 to TRBJ2-7, with D hard to call. With 5 bases removed from V and 2 bases from J, the gap between germline ends came to 19 bases. Looked up from germline, CDR1 is SEHNR and CDR2 is FQNEAQ (reference sequence). The CDR3 is 16 residues long. The CDR3 is CASSPFKGTEAYEQYF. As DNA, the CDR3 is TGTGCCAGCAGCCCGTTCAAAGGTACCGAGGCCTACGAGCAGTACTTC. The full variable domain, in which reference TRBV7-9 and TRBJ2-7 provide the parts outside the CDR3, is DTGVSQNPRHKITKRGQNVTFRCDPISEHNRLYWYRQTLGQGPEFLTYFQNEAQLEKSRLLSDRFSAERPKGSFSTLEIQRTEQGDSAMYLCASSPFKGTEAYEQYFGPGTRLTVT.

The chain links TRBV28 to TRBJ1-2; D ambiguous. Trimming removed 2 bases from V and 8 bases from J, with 12 bases in between. The CDR3 runs 13 residues. The germline V gene has CDR1 MDHEN and CDR2 SYDVKM. The DNA of the CDR3 is TGTGCCAGCAGTTTAACCGTGGTTCCGGGCTACACCTTC. This sequence encodes CASSLTVVPGYTF.

This chain connects TRBV27 to TRBJ1-5, with 10 bases aligning to TRBD1. The CDR3 covers 15 residues. Germline V CDR1 and CDR2: MNHEY, SMNVEV (reference sequence). Losses at the gene ends were 3 bases for V and 7 bases for J; bases not matched to a gene: 6. The chain's CDR3 is CASSLTGGFLQPQHF. Here the CDR3 DNA reads TGTGCCAGCAGTTTGACAGGGGGCTTTCTCCAGCCCCAGCATTTT.

This clonotype was observed a handful of times. The gene calls are TRBV20-1 and TRBJ2-1; possibly TRBD2 for D (6 bases). The CDR3 has 15 amino acids. Trimming removed 6 bases at V and 3 bases at J, with 18 bases between. Germline values: CDR1 DFQATT, CDR2 SNEGSKA (reference sequence). The CDR3 loop is CSAPAGPNVYNEQFF. The DNA of the CDR3 is TGCAGTGCCCCCGCGGGGCCCAACGTCTACAATGAGCAGTTCTTC.

This clonotype has ten or more counts. The chain carries TRBV15 and TRBJ1-2; the D is unclear. The V gene's germline CDR1 is LNHNV and CDR2 YYDKDF (reference sequence). Trimming removed 7 bases at V and 0 bases at J, with 12 bases between. This CDR3 comprises 14 residues. CDR3 region: CATKPEFPNYGYTF. For the CDR3, the DNA is TGTGCCACCAAACCGGAGTTCCCTAACTATGGCTACACCTTC.

The V and J genes are TRBV12-3 or TRBV12-4 and TRBJ2-7; TRBD2 agrees at 8 bases. The CDR3 runs to 13 residues. V shed 3 bases, J shed 6 bases, and the junction held 4 bases outside the gene matches. CDR3 coding DNA: TGTGCCAGCAGTTTTCGGGGGGGCCGCGAGCAGTACTTC. As protein: CASSFRGGREQYF.

This clonotype was seen at least ten times. V gene TRBV11-2 combines with J gene TRBJ2-5; D might be TRBD1 or TRBD2, each matching 5 bases. Trimming shortened V by 5 bases and J by 2 bases, and 12 bases separated the two germline ends. Germline CDR1 SGHAT, CDR2 FQNNGV. This CDR3 spans 14 amino acids. CDR3 bases: TGTGCCAGCAGCCGCCGGGACCAGCAAGAGACCCAGTACTTC. Its protein is CASSRRDQQETQYF.

The rearrangement uses TRBV12-3 or TRBV12-4 and TRBJ2-1, with 7 bases identical to TRBD1. Trimming cost V 3 bases and J 9 bases; bases outside gene matches: 5. The CDR3 length is 13 residues. The CDR3 DNA reads as TGTGCCAGCAGTTTGCAGGGGGTAGGTGAGCAGTTCTTC. Protein product: CASSLQGVGEQFF.

This clonotype was recorded many times. V usage is TRBV7-2 and J usage is TRBJ1-6; D uncertain. CDR3 length: 13 residues. Germline V lookup: CDR1 SGHTA, CDR2 FQGNSA. V was shortened by 5 bases and J by 7 bases, with 9 bases between the two germline ends. Here the CDR3 DNA reads TGTGCCAGCAGCATCCTCGGGAATTCACCCCTCCACTTT. It translates to CASSILGNSPLHF.

This clonotype showed up many times. The chain combines TRBV7-2 with TRBJ2-2; a possible D gene is TRBD1 (6 bases). Trimming removed 5 bases at V and 4 bases at J, with 17 bases between. CDR1 is SGHTA, CDR2 FQGNSA, per germline. The CDR3 covers 16 residues. This CDR3 reads CASSQVGGAGTGELFF. CDR3 in DNA: TGTGCCAGCAGCCAAGTAGGGGGTGCGGGCACCGGGGAGCTGTTTTTT.

The count of this clonotype is one. J is TRBJ2-4 and V is TRBV28; D is uncertain. Germline V CDR1 and CDR2: MDHEN, SYDVKM. The germline V and J ends were trimmed by 4 bases and 1 base, with 8 bases remaining between them. The CDR3 totals 14 residues. The CDR3 DNA sequence: TGTGCCAGCAGTTCAGGTTCGGCCAAAAACATTCAGTACTTC. It is translated as CASSSGSAKNIQYF.

The J gene is TRBJ2-2, the V gene TRBV5-1, with D perhaps matching TRBD1 (6 bases). The germline V gene has CDR1 SGHRS and CDR2 YFSETQ. This CDR3 contains 16 residues. V lost 4 bases, J lost 1 base, and 14 bases lay in between. CDR3 in DNA: TGCGCCAGCAGCCAAGGACAGATGAAGAACACCGGGGAGCTGTTTTTT. Translation: CASSQGQMKNTGELFF.

The V call is TRBV14, the J call TRBJ2-1; 14 bases agree with TRBD2. V lost 5 bases, J lost 2 bases, and 5 bases stayed unmatched. The CDR3 is 17 residues long. The germline V gene encodes CDR1 SGHDN and CDR2 FVKESK. This CDR3 is CASSVRTSGGTYNEQFF. Written as DNA, the CDR3 is TGTGCCAGCAGCGTACGGACTAGCGGGGGGACCTACAATGAGCAGTTCTTC.